One and the same sample provided the 32 T cell receptor beta chains below, sequenced in a study of blood T cell repertoires in COVID-19. TCRdb's table, derived via immunoSEQ multiplex PCR, lists solely in-frame clones and lacks some. The data show about 59,000 clones, about 85% seen once. Sequences were obtained from peripheral blood. These TCRs come from a woman aged 80 or over with acute or convalescent COVID-19.

The rearrangement links TRBV19 to TRBJ1-1; D is uncertain. Germline CDR1 LNHDA, CDR2 SQIVND (reference sequence). CDR3 size: 15 residues. The V and J ends lost 2 bases and 1 base respectively, with 11 bases between them. DNA for the CDR3: TGTGCCAGTAGTATATTTCTTGGCGGGAACACTGAAGCTTTCTTT. It yields the protein CASSIFLGGNTEAFF.

V gene TRBV7-2 combines with J gene TRBJ2-7; 7 bases fit TRBD1. V trimming: 5 bases; J trimming: 6 bases; junction bases outside the gene matches: 1. The CDR3 runs 11 residues. Germline values: CDR1 SGHTA, CDR2 FQGNSA. DNA of the CDR3: TGTGCCAGCAGCCACAGGGGCGAGCAGTACTTC. This sequence encodes CASSHRGEQYF.

In its sample, this clone was seen a few times. This chain links TRBV7-8 with TRBJ1-1; 7 bases are a match to TRBD1. The CDR3 totals 14 residues. Germline CDR1 and CDR2: SGHVS and FQNEAQ. Trimming at V came to 4 bases and at J to 5 bases, leaving 7 bases not matched to a gene. CDR3 loop: CASSSSDRVTEAFF. The CDR3, as DNA: TGTGCCAGCAGCTCGTCTGACAGGGTGACTGAAGCTTTCTTT.

The chain links TRBV4-2 to TRBJ1-2; 9 nucleotides align to TRBD1. CDR3 size: 15 residues. Germline loops: CDR1 LGHNA, CDR2 YNFKEQ. The V gene end was trimmed by 2 bases and the J gene end by 1 base; junction bases not matched to a gene: 2. The CDR3 coding sequence is TGTGCCAGCAGCCAAACAGGGGGCTATAACTATGGCTACACCTTC. This codes for CASSQTGGYNYGYTF.

The rearrangement links TRBV15 to TRBJ2-1; 10 nucleotides align to TRBD2. The length of the CDR3 is 17 residues. The V and J ends lost 3 bases and 10 bases, in that order; junction bases with no gene match: 15. CDR1 is LNHNV, CDR2 YYDKDF, per germline (reference sequence). For the CDR3, the DNA is TGTGCCACCAGCAGGGATACCGGGACTAGCGATATAGGCGAGCAGTTCTTC. This translates into CATSRDTGTSDIGEQFF.

The chain joins TRBV11-2 to TRBJ2-1, with 9 bases that match TRBD2. Trimming cost V 6 bases and J 7 bases; bases outside gene matches: 4. CDR1 and CDR2 (germline): SGHAT, FQNNGV. The CDR3 contains 13 residues. The CDR3 loop is CASRAGGRNEQFF. The CDR3 DNA is TGTGCCAGCAGAGCGGGAGGACGGAATGAGCAGTTCTTC.

The chain recombines TRBV5-5 with TRBJ1-2; TRBD1 aligns across 8 bases. The CDR3 spans 14 residues. Trimming removed 0 bases from V and 5 bases from J; junction bases left unmatched: 3. Germline V gene sequence: CDR1 SGHKS, CDR2 YYEKEE (reference sequence). Here the CDR3 reads CASSLVDRGYGYTF. The CDR3 DNA is TGTGCCAGCAGCTTGGTCGACAGGGGTTATGGCTACACCTTC.

The chain joins TRBV7-2 to TRBJ1-3; D is possibly TRBD1 (6 bases). V lost 5 bases and J lost 1, with 15 bases in between. Germline V gene sequence: CDR1 SGHTA, CDR2 FQGNSA. There are 16 residues in the CDR3. CDR3 residues: CASSPLTGYSGNTIYF. CDR3 nucleotides: TGTGCCAGCAGCCCCCTTACAGGGTATTCTGGAAACACCATATATTTT.

The chain has TRBV24-1 and TRBJ2-3; D uncertain. The ends were cut back, 5 bases at V and 6 bases at J, with 11 bases in the middle. The CDR3 is 13 amino acids. Germline V gives CDR1 KGHDR, CDR2 SFDVKD. The CDR3 here is CATSANNWDTQYF. CDR3 nucleotide sequence: TGTGCCACCAGTGCGAATAACTGGGATACGCAGTATTTT.

The rearrangement links TRBV5-6 to TRBJ2-7; D ambiguous. The germline V and J ends were trimmed by 0 bases and 2 bases, with 6 bases remaining between them. Germline V lookup: CDR1 SGHDT, CDR2 YYEEEE. The CDR3 covers 13 residues. CDR3 residues: CASSLGRPYEQYF. The CDR3 region has the DNA TGTGCCAGCAGCTTGGGGCGGCCCTACGAGCAGTACTTC. The full variable domain, rest sourced from reference TRBV5-6 and TRBJ2-7, is DAGVTQSPTHLIKTRGQQVTLRCSPKSGHDTVSWYQQALGQGPQFIFQYYEEEERQRGNFPDRFSGHQFPNYSSELNVNALLLGDSALYLCASSLGRPYEQYFGPGTRLTVT.

This chain uses TRBV6-1 with TRBJ2-1, with 16 bases that match TRBD2. Germline values: CDR1 MNHNS, CDR2 SASEGT. The CDR3 has 18 amino acids. V dropped 4 bases and J dropped 7; count of bases not matched to a gene: 10. The CDR3 DNA reads as TGTGCCAGCAGTGCAACGGGACTAGCGGGAGGGGGAGGTAATGAGCAGTTCTTC. This gives the protein CASSATGLAGGGGNEQFF.

The V gene is TRBV14, the J gene TRBJ1-2, with D unclear. Per germline, CDR1 SGHDN and CDR2 FVKESK. V was pared by 1 base and J by 2 bases, with 23 bases between. The CDR3 is 19 residues long. The CDR3 sequence is CASSQGGSVTPRTNYGYTF. The CDR3 nucleotides are TGTGCCAGCAGCCAAGGAGGTAGTGTAACTCCCCGTACGAACTATGGCTACACCTTC. The full variable domain, completed using reference TRBV14 and TRBJ1-2, is EAGVTQFPSHSVIEKGQTVTLRCDPISGHDNLYWYRRVMGKEIKFLLHFVKESKQDESGMPNNRFLAERTGGTYSTLKVQPAELEDSGVYFCASSQGGSVTPRTNYGYTFGSGTRLTVV.

The CDR3 DNA follows: TGTGCCAGCAGCTTATGGCTGAAACTAAGGGAGCAGTACTTC. It yields the protein CASSLWLKLREQYF. This rearrangement joins TRBV5-6 to TRBJ2-7, with D unresolved. The ends were cut back, 2 bases at V and 7 bases at J, with 16 bases in the middle. CDR1 SGHDT and CDR2 YYEEEE come from the germline V gene. The CDR3 covers 14 residues.

This clone has just one count. The chain's CDR3 is CASSITGTGANSPLHF. The CDR3 DNA is TGTGCCAGCAGCATCACCGGGACAGGGGCCAATTCACCCCTCCACTTT. This rearrangement joins TRBV9 to TRBJ1-6, with 10 bases that match TRBD1. The CDR3 is made up of 16 amino acids. The trim removed 4 bases at V and 7 bases at J, leaving 8 bases unmatched. Germline V lookup: CDR1 SGDLS, CDR2 YYNGEE.

This clone was found once. The CDR3, as DNA: TGTGCCAGCAGATCCGGGACTAGAAGCAATGAGCAGTTCTTC. This sequence encodes CASRSGTRSNEQFF. J is TRBJ2-1 and V is TRBV6-5, with 8 nucleotides matching TRBD2. The CDR3 runs to 14 residues. Germline values: CDR1 MNHEY, CDR2 SVGAGI. The ends lost 6 bases at V and 6 bases at J; junction bases unmatched: 7.

The chain links TRBV3-1 (or the pseudogene TRBV3-2) to TRBJ2-2; 11 bases fit TRBD1. Trimming cost V 4 bases and J 6 bases; bases outside gene matches: 19. CDR1 is LGHDT, CDR2 YNNKEL, per germline (reference sequence). CDR3 length equals 20 residues. CDR3 amino acids: CASSRDNPGTGGYSSGELFF. The CDR3 DNA sequence: TGTGCCAGCAGCCGAGACAATCCCGGGACAGGGGGTTACAGTTCCGGGGAGCTGTTTTTT.

The chain recombines TRBV29-1 with TRBJ2-5; 8 nucleotides line up with TRBD1. Trimming cost V 2 bases and J 1 base; bases outside gene matches: 15. This CDR3 comprises 18 residues. The germline gives CDR1 SQVTM, CDR2 ANQGSEA. The CDR3 DNA follows: TGCAGCGTTGAAAGACCCGGGACAGGTTCGTTTAGCCAAGAGACCCAGTACTTC. Translated, it gives CSVERPGTGSFSQETQYF.

This clone showed up just once. J is TRBJ2-1 and V is TRBV28, with 7 bases fitting TRBD1. The V gene end was trimmed by 6 bases and the J gene end by 6 bases; junction bases not matched to a gene: 8. The length of the CDR3 is 14 residues. CDR1 MDHEN and CDR2 SYDVKM come from the germline V gene. CDR3 DNA sequence: TGTGCCAGCAGGAAGGCGGACAGGAGCAATGAGCAGTTCTTC. This gives the protein CASRKADRSNEQFF.

This clone was counted once. V is TRBV2 and J is TRBJ1-6, with a possible D match to TRBD1 (5 bases). Trimming took 6 bases from V and 9 from J, leaving 18 bases between them. Looked up from germline, CDR1 is SNHLY and CDR2 is FYNNEI. The CDR3 sequence is 15 residues long. The CDR3 nucleotides are TGTGCCAGCAGCCAGGACACAACCTCGGGTTCACCCCTCCACTTT. It codes for CASSQDTTSGSPLHF.

CDR3 coding DNA: TGTGCCAGCTCACCCGCAGGGATTTATGGAAACACCATATATTTT. Translation: CASSPAGIYGNTIYF. This rearrangement joins TRBV18 to TRBJ1-3; perhaps TRBD1 as D (5 bases). CDR1 is KGHSH and CDR2 is LQKENI in the germline V gene. This CDR3 region has 15 residues. Trimming left V 3 bases short and J 3 bases short, with 12 bases between.

This rearrangement joins TRBV7-2 to TRBJ1-5; D is perhaps TRBD1 (5 bases). V gave up 1 base and J gave up 5 bases, with 12 bases separating them. Germline CDR1 is SGHTA and CDR2 is FQGNSA. The CDR3 totals 15 residues. The CDR3 spells CASSLVSGRDQPQHF. The CDR3 DNA reads as TGTGCCAGCAGCTTAGTGTCAGGGAGGGATCAGCCCCAGCATTTT.

This clone appeared a few times. The CDR3: CATGGASGYNEQFF. DNA of the CDR3: TGTGCCACCGGTGGGGCTAGCGGCTACAATGAGCAGTTCTTC. This rearrangement joins TRBV24-1 to TRBJ2-1; 7 bases match TRBD2. CDR3 length equals 14 residues. J was trimmed by 3 bases and V by 9 bases; bases with no gene match: 7. Germline CDR1 and CDR2: KGHDR and SFDVKD.

The chain joins TRBV3-1 (or the pseudogene TRBV3-2) to TRBJ2-2; 7 bases agree with TRBD2. With V trimmed by 1 base and J by 0 bases, 5 bases remained unmatched. The CDR3 spans 17 residues. From germline, CDR1 is LGHDT and CDR2 YNNKEL (reference sequence). The chain's CDR3 is CASSQGPRGANTGELFF. CDR3 bases: TGTGCCAGCAGCCAAGGACCCCGGGGGGCGAACACCGGGGAGCTGTTTTTT.

J is TRBJ2-7 and V is TRBV19; TRBD2 might be the D (6 bases). The CDR3 runs 11 residues. Germline V gives CDR1 LNHDA, CDR2 SQIVND (reference sequence). DNA of the CDR3: TGTGTCGGGGGTACTGGGGGCGAGCAGTACTTC. Its protein is CVGGTGGEQYF.

The chain employs TRBV19 and TRBJ2-3; TRBD2 agrees at 12 bases. The CDR3 spans 15 residues. V trimming: 6 bases; J trimming: 3 bases; junction bases outside the gene matches: 4. Looked up from germline, CDR1 is LNHDA and CDR2 is SQIVND (reference sequence). The CDR3 bases are TGTGCCAGTAGCTTACTAGCGGGGGGAACAGATACGCAGTATTTT. Translating gives CASSLLAGGTDTQYF.

The CDR3: CASGTSLEQYF. The DNA of the CDR3 is TGTGCCAGCGGGACTAGCCTAGAGCAGTACTTC. The rearrangement joins TRBV6-5 to TRBJ2-7; 9 positions agree with TRBD2. Germline V gene lookup returns CDR1 MNHEY and CDR2 SVGAGI. The V gene end was trimmed by 8 bases and the J gene end by 7 bases; junction bases not matched to a gene: 3. CDR3 size: 11 residues.

This chain links TRBV3-1 (or the pseudogene TRBV3-2) with TRBJ2-7, with D unclear. CDR3 length: 13 amino acids. Germline values: CDR1 LGHDT, CDR2 YNNKEL (reference sequence). Trimming removed 1 base at V and 6 bases at J, with 10 bases between. CDR3 DNA: TGTGCCAGCAGCCAAGTGGTGGCTGGCGAGCAGTACTTC. Amino acid sequence: CASSQVVAGEQYF.

This rearrangement joins TRBV3-1 (or the pseudogene TRBV3-2) to TRBJ2-1, with D perhaps matching TRBD2 (5 bases). Per germline, CDR1 LGHDT and CDR2 YNNKEL (reference sequence). The CDR3 is 14 amino acids. Trimming left V 1 base short and J 10 bases short, with 14 bases between. CDR3 sequence (DNA): TGTGCCAGCAGCCAAGCGACTCGAACGGGGGAGCAGTTCTTC. It specifies CASSQATRTGEQFF.

V is TRBV7-9 and J is TRBJ2-5; 7 nucleotides align to TRBD1. Germline V gene lookup returns CDR1 SEHNR and CDR2 FQNEAQ (reference sequence). Germline trimming cut 5 bases from V and 2 bases from J; bases unmatched to any gene: 8. This CDR3 has 15 amino acids. The CDR3 DNA reads TGTGCCAGCAGCAGGGTCCGGGACAGACAAGAGACCCAGTACTTC. Amino acids: CASSRVRDRQETQYF. Complete variable domain (other parts from reference TRBV7-9 and TRBJ2-5): DTGVSQNPRHKITKRGQNVTFRCDPISEHNRLYWYRQTLGQGPEFLTYFQNEAQLEKSRLLSDRFSAERPKGSFSTLEIQRTEQGDSAMYLCASSRVRDRQETQYFGPGTRLLVL.

The chain has TRBV5-1 and TRBJ1-1, with D uncertain. The V and J ends lost 1 base and 2 bases respectively, with 9 bases between them. CDR1 is SGHRS, CDR2 YFSETQ, per germline. This CDR3 is 14 amino acids long. The CDR3 here is CASSLTSSNTEAFF. The CDR3 nucleotides are TGCGCCAGCAGCTTGACGAGTTCAAACACTGAAGCTTTCTTT.

The chain employs TRBV19 and TRBJ1-1; D is possibly TRBD1 (6 bases). The CDR3 contains 15 residues. Germline lookup yields CDR1 LNHDA and CDR2 SQIVND (reference sequence). Trimming left V 4 bases short and J 4 bases short, with 16 bases between. DNA for the CDR3: TGTGCCAGTAGTAGTGACAGGAGCGGTGGCACTGAAGCTTTCTTT. Its translation is CASSSDRSGGTEAFF.

The chain links TRBV28 to TRBJ1-5, with 9 bases aligning to TRBD1. The CDR3 length is 18 residues. Germline V gives CDR1 MDHEN, CDR2 SYDVKM. J lost 5 bases, V lost 5 bases, and 16 bases had no gene match. The CDR3 sequence: CASSGTGTGKWGDQPQHF. CDR3 sequence (DNA): TGTGCCAGCAGTGGGACCGGGACAGGGAAATGGGGGGATCAGCCCCAGCATTTT.